A selection of T cell receptor beta chains follows, all from one sample in a study of blood T cells in healthy people across ages. From the 5' RACE reads, TCRdb called clonotypes with MiXCR, one entry per CDR3 protein. The sample consists of 550,000 to 800,000 distinct CDR3 sequences, approximately 29% of them appearing once. Input material: blood. The receptors stem from a woman older than 75 in good health. Both conserved end residues are part of each CDR3. A D gene is named only where the DNA matches it firmly. Clone sizes are given selectively: once, few, many, or a class where the clone is expanded.

clone size	CDR3 length	V gene	D gene	J gene	CDR3 DNA	CDR3 protein
many	14	TRBV24-1	TRBD2	TRBJ2-2	TGTGCCACCAGTGCGGGGGGACGCACCGGGGAGCTGTTTTTT	CATSAGGRTGELFF
NA	14	TRBV20-1	NA	TRBJ2-7	TGCAGTGCTTCCCGGGACGCAAGAAAAGAGGCCCAGTACTTC	CSASRDARKEAQYF
many	12	TRBV20-1	NA	TRBJ2-3	TGCAGTGCTAGCGCAGGGGAAAATACGCAGTATTTT	CSASAGENTQYF
NA	14	TRBV5-1	NA	TRBJ1-1	TGCGCCAGCAGCTTGGTCAGGTTGAGTACTGAAGCTTTCTTT	CASSLVRLSTEAFF
NA	15	TRBV7-2	NA	TRBJ2-4	TGTGCCAGCAGCAACCAGGGGATAGCCAAAAACATTCAGTACTTC	CASSNQGIAKNIQYF
many	19	TRBV7-2	NA	TRBJ2-5	TGTGCCAGCAGCTTAGAGCCCCGGCTAGTGGGGAGGGGGGCAGAGACCCAGTACTTC	CASSLEPRLVGRGAETQYF
many	12	TRBV12-5	NA	TRBJ2-1	TGTGCTAGTGGTTTGGGGGAGTATGAGCAGTTCTTC	CASGLGEYEQFF
NA	13	TRBV30	TRBD1	TRBJ1-4	TGTGCCTGGAGCCAGACAGGGGGTGAAAAACTGTTTTTT	CAWSQTGGEKLFF
many	16	TRBV27	NA	TRBJ2-1	TGTGCCAGCAGTCTATTAGGACTTAAGGACCACAATGAGCAGTTCTTC	CASSLLGLKDHNEQFF
many	15	TRBV20-1	NA	TRBJ2-3	TGCAGTGCCGCCGCCACACCCTCTAGCACAGATACGCAGTATTTT	CSAAATPSSTDTQYF
few	13	TRBV6-6	TRBD2	TRBJ2-1	TGTGCCTGCAGTCCGGGACTATACAATGAGCAGTTCTTC	CACSPGLYNEQFF
few	19	TRBV7-9	NA	TRBJ1-5	TGTGCCAGCAGCTTAGCAGTGGGGGCCAACCTGTATAGCAATCAGCCCCAGCATTTT	CASSLAVGANLYSNQPQHF
few	15	TRBV28	NA	TRBJ1-5	TGTGCCAGCGGTCCTGTCGGGCAACTCAATCAGCCCCAGCATTTT	CASGPVGQLNQPQHF
NA	16	TRBV9	NA	TRBJ1-3	TGTGCCAGCAGCCCCCGGGACGCCAGCTCTGGAAACACCATATATTTT	CASSPRDASSGNTIYF
many	13	TRBV2	TRBD1	TRBJ2-7	TGTGCCAGTAAACAGGGGGATCTTAACGAGCAGTACTTC	CASKQGDLNEQYF
many	16	TRBV14	NA	TRBJ1-1	TGTGCCAGCAGCCTCATGGGGAGGGGCGAGAACACTGAAGCTTTCTTT	CASSLMGRGENTEAFF
NA	15	TRBV29-1	NA	TRBJ1-4	TGCAGCGTTGAAGAAGAAGGTTCAGCTAATGAAAAACTGTTTTTT	CSVEEEGSANEKLFF
few	15	TRBV5-1	NA	TRBJ2-2	TGCGCCAGCAGCCCCTCGGGACATACCACCGGGGAGCTGTTTTTT	CASSPSGHTTGELFF
NA	16	TRBV7-2	NA	TRBJ1-4	TGTGCCAGCAGCCCGAACCGCGGGGGGCTTAATGAAAAACTGTTTTTT	CASSPNRGGLNEKLFF